What follows is one T cell receptor (beta chain) and its context. No antigen is known for it. The entry originates in a study of vaccination effects on CD4 cells after COVID-19. Study-level information: Samples taken from a few convalescent patients early and late after vaccination were obtained. Study outcomes and limitations: There were few convalescent patients in the study and no early post-infection timepoints.

The V gene's germline CDR1 is SGHTA and CDR2 FQGTGA. V gave up 2 bases and J gave up 6 bases, with 13 bases separating them. This CDR3 has 15 residues. Profiled with immunoSEQ multiplex PCR; TCRdb holds only in-frame clones, not every one. The sample lists about 14,000 clones, around 80% occurring once. The ViraFEST assay expanded antigen-specific CD4+ T cells with viral peptide pools before sequencing. Following culture for approximately 11 days, CD4+ T cells were isolated. PCR confirmed that the person was infected with SARS-CoV-2 between March and December 2020. All participants had two doses of either the BNT162b2 or mRNA-1273 vaccine. A density of about 1.8 million PBMC per well was used; these cells were cultured with 10 IU/ml IL-2 and about 10 ug/ml peptides.

The clonotype was recovered from a human donor who had a prior SARS-CoV-2 infection. Sequencing was performed on CD4+ T cells from PBMCs cultured with SARS-CoV-2 spike peptides, taken after COVID-19 vaccination. The J gene is TRBJ2-2, the V gene TRBV7-3; D is perhaps TRBD2 (5 bases). The DNA for the CDR3 is TGTGCCAGCAGCTTAGGAGGTAGTCTTCCCGGGGAGCTGTTTTTT. Its protein is CASSLGGSLPGELFF.